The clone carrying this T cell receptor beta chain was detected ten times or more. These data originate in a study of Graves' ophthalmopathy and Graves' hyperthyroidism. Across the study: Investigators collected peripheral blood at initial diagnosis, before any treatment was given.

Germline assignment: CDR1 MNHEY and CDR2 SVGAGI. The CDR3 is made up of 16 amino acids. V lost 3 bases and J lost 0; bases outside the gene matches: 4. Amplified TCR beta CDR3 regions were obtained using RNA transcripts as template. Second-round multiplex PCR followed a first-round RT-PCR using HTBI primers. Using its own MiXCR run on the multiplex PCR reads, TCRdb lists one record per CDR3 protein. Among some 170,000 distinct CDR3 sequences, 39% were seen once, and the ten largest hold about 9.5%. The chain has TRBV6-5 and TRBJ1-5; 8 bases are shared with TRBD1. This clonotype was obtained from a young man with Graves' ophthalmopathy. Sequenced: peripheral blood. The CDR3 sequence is CASSYAGGLSNQPQHF. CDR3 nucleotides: TGTGCCAGCAGTTATGCAGGGGGCCTTAGCAATCAGCCCCAGCATTTT.